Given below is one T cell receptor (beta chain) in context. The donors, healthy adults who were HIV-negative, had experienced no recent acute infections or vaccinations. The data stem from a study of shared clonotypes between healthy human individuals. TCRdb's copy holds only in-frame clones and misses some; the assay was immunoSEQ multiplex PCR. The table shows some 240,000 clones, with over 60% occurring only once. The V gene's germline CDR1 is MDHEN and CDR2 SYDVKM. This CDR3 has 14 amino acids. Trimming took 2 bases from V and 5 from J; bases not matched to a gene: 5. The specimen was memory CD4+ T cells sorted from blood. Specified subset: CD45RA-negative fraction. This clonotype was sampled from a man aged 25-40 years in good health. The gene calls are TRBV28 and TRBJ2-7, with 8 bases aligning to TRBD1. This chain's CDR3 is CASSLQGALHEQYF. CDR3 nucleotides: TGTGCCAGCAGTTTACAGGGGGCGCTCCACGAGCAGTACTTC.